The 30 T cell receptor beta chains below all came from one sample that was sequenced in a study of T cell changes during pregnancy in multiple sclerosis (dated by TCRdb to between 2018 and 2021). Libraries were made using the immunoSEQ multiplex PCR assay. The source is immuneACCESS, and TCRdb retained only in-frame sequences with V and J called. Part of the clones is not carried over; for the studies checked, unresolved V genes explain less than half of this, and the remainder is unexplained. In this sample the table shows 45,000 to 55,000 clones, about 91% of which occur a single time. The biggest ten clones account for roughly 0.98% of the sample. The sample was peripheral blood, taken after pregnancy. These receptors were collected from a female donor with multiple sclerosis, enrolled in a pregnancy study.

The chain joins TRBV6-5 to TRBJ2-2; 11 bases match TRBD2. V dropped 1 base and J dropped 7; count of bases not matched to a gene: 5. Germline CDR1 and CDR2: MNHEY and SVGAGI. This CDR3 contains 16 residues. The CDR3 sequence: CASSYFTSGGDGELFF. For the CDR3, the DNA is TGTGCCAGCAGTTACTTTACTAGCGGGGGTGACGGGGAGCTGTTTTTT.

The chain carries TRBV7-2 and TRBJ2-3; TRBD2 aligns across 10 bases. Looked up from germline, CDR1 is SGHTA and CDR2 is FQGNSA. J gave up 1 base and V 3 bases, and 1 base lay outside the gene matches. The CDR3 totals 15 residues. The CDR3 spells CASSFTSGGTDTQYF. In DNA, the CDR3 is TGTGCCAGCAGCTTTACTAGCGGGGGCACAGATACGCAGTATTTT. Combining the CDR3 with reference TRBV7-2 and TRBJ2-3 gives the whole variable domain GAGVSQSPSNKVTEKGKDVELRCDPISGHTALYWYRQSLGQGLEFLIYFQGNSAPDKSGLPSDRFSAERTGGSVSTLTIQRTQQEDSAVYLCASSFTSGGTDTQYFGPGTRLTVL.

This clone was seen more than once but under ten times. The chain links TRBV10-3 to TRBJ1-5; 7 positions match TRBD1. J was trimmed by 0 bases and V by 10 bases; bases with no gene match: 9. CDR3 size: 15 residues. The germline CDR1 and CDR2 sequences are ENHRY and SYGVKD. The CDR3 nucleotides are TGTGCCACCGCCTCGACAGGGCTTAGCAATCAGCCCCAGCATTTT. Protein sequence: CATASTGLSNQPQHF.

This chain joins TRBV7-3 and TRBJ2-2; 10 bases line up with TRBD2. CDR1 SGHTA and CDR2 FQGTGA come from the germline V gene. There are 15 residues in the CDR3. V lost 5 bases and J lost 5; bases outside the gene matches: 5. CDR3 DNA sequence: TGTGCCAGCAGCATAGGACTAGCGGCGACCGGGGAGCTGTTTTTT. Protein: CASSIGLAATGELFF.

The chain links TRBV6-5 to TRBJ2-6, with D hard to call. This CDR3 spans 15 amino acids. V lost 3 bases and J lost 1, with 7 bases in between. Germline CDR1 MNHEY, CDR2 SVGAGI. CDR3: CASSYGQSGANVLTF. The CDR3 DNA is TGTGCCAGCAGTTATGGCCAATCTGGGGCCAACGTCCTGACTTTC.

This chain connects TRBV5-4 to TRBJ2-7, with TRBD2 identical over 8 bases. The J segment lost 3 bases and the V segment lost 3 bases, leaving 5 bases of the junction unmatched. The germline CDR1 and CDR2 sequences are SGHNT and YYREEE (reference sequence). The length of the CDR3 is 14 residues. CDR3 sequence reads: CASSSPGRGYEQYF. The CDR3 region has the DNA TGTGCCAGCAGCTCGCCCGGGAGGGGCTACGAGCAGTACTTC.

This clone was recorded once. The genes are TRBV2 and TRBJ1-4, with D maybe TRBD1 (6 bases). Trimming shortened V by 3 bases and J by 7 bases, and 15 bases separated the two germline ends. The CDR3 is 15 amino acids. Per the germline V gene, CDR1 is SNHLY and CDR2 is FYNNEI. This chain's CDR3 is CASSDGGGFGEKLFF. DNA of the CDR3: TGTGCCAGCAGTGATGGGGGGGGCTTTGGTGAAAAACTGTTTTTT.

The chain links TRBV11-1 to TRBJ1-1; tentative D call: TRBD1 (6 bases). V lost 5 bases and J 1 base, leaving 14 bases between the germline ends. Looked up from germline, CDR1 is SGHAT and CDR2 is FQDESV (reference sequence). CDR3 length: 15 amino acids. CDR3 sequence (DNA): TGTGCCAGCAGCCCCCCCGGGACAAAGAACACTGAAGCTTTCTTT. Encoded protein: CASSPPGTKNTEAFF.

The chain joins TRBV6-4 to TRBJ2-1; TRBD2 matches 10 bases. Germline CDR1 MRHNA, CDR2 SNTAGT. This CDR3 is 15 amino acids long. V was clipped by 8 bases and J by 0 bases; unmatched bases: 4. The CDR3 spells CASSSGGNSYNEQFF. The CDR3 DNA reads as TGTGCCAGCTCTAGCGGGGGAAACTCCTACAATGAGCAGTTCTTC.

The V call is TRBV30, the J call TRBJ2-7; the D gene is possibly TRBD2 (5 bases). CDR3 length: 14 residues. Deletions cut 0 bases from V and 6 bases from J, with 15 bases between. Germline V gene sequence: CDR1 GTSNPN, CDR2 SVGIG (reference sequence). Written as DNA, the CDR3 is TGTGCCTGGAGTGTATTAGCGCCGATGGGCGAGCAGTACTTC. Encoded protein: CAWSVLAPMGEQYF.

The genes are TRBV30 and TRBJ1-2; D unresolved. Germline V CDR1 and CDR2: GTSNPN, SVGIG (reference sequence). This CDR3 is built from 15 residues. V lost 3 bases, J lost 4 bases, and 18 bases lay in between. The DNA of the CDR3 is TGTGCCTGGAGAAGGTGGCAGGTTGACGGCTATGGCTACACCTTC. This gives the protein CAWRRWQVDGYGYTF.

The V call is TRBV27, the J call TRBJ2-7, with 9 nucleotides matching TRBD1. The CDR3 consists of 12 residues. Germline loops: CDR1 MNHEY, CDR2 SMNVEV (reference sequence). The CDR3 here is CATGQGLVKKYF. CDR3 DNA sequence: TGTGCTACAGGACAGGGGCTTGTAAAGAAGTACTTC.

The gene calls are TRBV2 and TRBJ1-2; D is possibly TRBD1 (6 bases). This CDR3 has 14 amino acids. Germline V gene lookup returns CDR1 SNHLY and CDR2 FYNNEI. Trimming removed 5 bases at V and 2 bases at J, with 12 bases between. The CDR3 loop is CASSFSTGNYGYTF. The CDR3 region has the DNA TGTGCCAGCAGTTTCTCGACAGGCAACTATGGCTACACCTTC.

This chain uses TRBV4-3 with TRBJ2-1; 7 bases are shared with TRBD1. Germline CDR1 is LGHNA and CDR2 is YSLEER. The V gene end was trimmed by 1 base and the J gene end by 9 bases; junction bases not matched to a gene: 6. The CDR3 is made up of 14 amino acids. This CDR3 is CASSQGQGPGEQFF. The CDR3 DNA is TGCGCCAGCAGCCAAGGACAGGGTCCGGGTGAGCAGTTCTTC.

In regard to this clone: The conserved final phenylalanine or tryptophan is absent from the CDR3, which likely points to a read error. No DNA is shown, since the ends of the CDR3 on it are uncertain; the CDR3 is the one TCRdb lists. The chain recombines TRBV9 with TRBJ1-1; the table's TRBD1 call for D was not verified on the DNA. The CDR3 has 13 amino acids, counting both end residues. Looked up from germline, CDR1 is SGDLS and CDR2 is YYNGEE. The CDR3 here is CASSPSGRDPPGL.

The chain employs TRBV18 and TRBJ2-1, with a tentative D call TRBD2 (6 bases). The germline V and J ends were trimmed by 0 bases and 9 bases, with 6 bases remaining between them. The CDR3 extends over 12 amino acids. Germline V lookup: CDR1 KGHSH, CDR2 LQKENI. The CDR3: CASSPPEGEQFF. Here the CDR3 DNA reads TGTGCCAGCTCACCACCGGAGGGTGAGCAGTTCTTC.

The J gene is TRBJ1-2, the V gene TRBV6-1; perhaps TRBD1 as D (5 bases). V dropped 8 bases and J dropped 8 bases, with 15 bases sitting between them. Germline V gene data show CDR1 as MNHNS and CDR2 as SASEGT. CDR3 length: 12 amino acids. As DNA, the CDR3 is TGTGCCAGCTGCCCGGGGGGTCGAGGCTACACCTTC. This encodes CASCPGGRGYTF.

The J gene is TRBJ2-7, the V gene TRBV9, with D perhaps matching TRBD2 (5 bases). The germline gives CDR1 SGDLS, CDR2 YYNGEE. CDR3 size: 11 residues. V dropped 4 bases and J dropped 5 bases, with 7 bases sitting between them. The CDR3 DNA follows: TGTGCCAGCAGCCTGAGGGACGAGCAGTACTTC. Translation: CASSLRDEQYF.

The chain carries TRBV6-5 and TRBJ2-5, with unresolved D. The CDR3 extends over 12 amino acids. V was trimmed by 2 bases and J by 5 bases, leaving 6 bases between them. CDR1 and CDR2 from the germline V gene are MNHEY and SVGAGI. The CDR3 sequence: CASSYTGETQYF. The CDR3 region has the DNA TGTGCCAGCAGTTACACCGGGGAGACCCAGTACTTC.

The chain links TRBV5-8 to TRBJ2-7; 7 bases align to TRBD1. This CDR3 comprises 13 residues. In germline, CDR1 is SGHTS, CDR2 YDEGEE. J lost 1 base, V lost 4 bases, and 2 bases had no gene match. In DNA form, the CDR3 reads TGTGCCAGCAGCCCGGGACAGTCCTACGAGCAGTACTTC. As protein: CASSPGQSYEQYF. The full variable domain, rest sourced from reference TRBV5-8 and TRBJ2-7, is EAGVTQSPTHLIKTRGQQATLRCSPISGHTSVYWYQQALGLGLQFLLWYDEGEERNRGNFPPRFSGRQFPNYSSELNVNALELEDSALYLCASSPGQSYEQYFGPGTRLTVT.

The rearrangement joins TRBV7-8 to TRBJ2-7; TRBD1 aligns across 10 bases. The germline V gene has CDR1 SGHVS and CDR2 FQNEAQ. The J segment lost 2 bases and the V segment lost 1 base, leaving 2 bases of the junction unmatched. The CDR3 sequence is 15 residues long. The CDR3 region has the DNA TGTGCCAGCAGCTTAGATGGGACAGGGGCCTACGAGCAGTACTTC. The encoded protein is CASSLDGTGAYEQYF.

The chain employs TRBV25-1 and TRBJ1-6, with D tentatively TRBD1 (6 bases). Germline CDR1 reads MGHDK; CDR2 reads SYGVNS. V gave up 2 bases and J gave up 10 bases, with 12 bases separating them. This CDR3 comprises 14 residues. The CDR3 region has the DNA TGTGCCAGCAGTGAAGACAGGTCCGGGTCACCCCTCCACTTT. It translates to CASSEDRSGSPLHF.

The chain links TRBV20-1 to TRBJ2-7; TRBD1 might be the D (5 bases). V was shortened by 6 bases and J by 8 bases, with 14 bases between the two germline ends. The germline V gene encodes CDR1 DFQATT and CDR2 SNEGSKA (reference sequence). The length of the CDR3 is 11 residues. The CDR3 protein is CSAGQGRKQYF. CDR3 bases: TGCAGTGCCGGGCAGGGAAGGAAGCAGTACTTC.

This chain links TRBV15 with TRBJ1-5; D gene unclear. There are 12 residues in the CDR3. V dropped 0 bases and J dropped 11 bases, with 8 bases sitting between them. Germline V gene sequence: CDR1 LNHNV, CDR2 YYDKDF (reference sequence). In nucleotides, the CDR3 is TGTGCCACCAGCAGAGAAACGGTGACCCAGCATTTT. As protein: CATSRETVTQHF.

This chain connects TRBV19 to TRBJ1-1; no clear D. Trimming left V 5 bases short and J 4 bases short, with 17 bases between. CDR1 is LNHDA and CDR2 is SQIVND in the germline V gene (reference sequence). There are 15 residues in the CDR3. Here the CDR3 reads CASSAPSLTATEAFF. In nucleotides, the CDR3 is TGTGCCAGTAGTGCCCCTTCTTTAACAGCCACTGAAGCTTTCTTT.

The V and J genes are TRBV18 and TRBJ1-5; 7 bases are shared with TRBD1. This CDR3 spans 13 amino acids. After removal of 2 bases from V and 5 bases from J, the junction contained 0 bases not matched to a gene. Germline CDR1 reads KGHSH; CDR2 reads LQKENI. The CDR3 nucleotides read TGTGCCAGCTCACCAGGACAGGATCAGCCCCAGCATTTT. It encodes CASSPGQDQPQHF.

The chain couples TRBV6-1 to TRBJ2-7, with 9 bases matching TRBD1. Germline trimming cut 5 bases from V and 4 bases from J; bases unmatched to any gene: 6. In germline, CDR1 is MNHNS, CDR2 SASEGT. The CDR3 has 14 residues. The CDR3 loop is CASSHRTGVYEQYF. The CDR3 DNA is TGTGCCAGCAGTCACAGGACAGGGGTATACGAGCAGTACTTC.

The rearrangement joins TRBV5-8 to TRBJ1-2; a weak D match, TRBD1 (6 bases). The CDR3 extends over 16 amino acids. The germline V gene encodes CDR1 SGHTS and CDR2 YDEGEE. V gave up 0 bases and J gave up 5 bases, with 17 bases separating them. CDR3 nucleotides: TGTGCCAGCAGCTTGGACAGGGTAGTGCTGCTGTATGGCTACACCTTC. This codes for CASSLDRVVLLYGYTF.

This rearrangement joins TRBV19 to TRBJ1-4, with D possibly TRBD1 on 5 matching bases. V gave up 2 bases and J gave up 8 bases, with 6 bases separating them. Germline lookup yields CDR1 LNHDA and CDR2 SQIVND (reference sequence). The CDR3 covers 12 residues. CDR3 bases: TGTGCCAGTAGTATAACAGGCGAAAAACTGTTTTTT. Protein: CASSITGEKLFF.

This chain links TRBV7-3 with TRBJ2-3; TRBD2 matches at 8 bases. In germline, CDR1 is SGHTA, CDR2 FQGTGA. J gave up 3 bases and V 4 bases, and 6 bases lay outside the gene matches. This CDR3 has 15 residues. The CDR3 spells CASSSSGGGTDTQYF. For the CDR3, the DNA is TGTGCCAGCAGCTCCTCCGGGGGGGGTACAGATACGCAGTATTTT.